This TCR beta chain was profiled in a study of blood T cell repertoires in COVID-19. For the study at large: From the United States, Italy and Spain came samples of acute and convalescent COVID-19.

Clones were sequenced by immunoSEQ multiplex PCR, and TCRdb holds only the in-frame ones, with some missing. The sample lists around 280,000 clones, approximately 86% seen once, with 2.1% in the top ten. This TCR was sampled from a woman in her 30s who had recovered from COVID-19. The sequenced sample consisted of peripheral blood.

The DNA of the CDR3 is TGTGCCAGCAGCCCCCCCCGCAGGCTAGCGGGGACCAAAAACATTCAGTACTTC. Protein product: CASSPPRRLAGTKNIQYF. This chain links TRBV7-8 with TRBJ2-4; 9 bases agree with TRBD2. J gave up 2 bases and V 5 bases, and 13 bases lay outside the gene matches. The CDR3 totals 18 residues. CDR1 and CDR2 from the germline V gene are SGHVS and FQNEAQ.